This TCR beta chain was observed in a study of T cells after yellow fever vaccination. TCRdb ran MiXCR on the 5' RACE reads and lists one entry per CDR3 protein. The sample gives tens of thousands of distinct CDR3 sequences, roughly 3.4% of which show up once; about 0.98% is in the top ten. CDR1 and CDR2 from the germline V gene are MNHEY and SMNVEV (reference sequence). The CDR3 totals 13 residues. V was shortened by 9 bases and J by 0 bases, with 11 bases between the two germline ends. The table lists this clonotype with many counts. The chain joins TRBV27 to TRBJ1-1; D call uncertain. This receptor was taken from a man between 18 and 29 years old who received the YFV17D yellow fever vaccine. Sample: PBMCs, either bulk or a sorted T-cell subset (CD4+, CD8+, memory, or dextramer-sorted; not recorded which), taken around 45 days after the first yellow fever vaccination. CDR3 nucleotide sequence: TGTGCCAGTCGGGATGATGTGAACACTGAAGCTTTCTTT. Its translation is CASRDDVNTEAFF.